This TCR beta chain was obtained from a study of molecular identifiers for immune sequencing clone quantification. Study conclusions and caveats: Whereas naive cells kept under 1% of molecules in clones above 20 RNA copies, such clones held over 97% in effectors.

Previously described methods and listed TCR primers were used for bulk TCR libraries. Via MiXCR, TCRdb re-called the PCR reads, giving one row per CDR3 protein. Among about 68,000 distinct CDR3 sequences listed, roughly 20% were seen once. V was clipped by 3 bases and J by 5 bases, with 20 bases between them. Germline CDR1 LNHNV, CDR2 YYDKDF (reference sequence). CDR3 length: 16 amino acids. A word on this clonotype: What it binds is unknown.

The rearrangement links TRBV15 to TRBJ2-7; a possible D gene is TRBD1 (6 bases). The material sequenced was naive CD8+ T cells from blood, with Jurkat cell RNA spiked in. The subset: FACS-sorted CD8+CD4-CCR7+CD45RA+ naive T cells. The sequence came from a human donor in good health. Some libraries in this study had Jurkat cell RNA spiked in. CDR3: CATSSDTGKGVHEQYF. CDR3 sequence (DNA): TGTGCCACCAGCAGCGATACGGGCAAGGGGGTCCACGAGCAGTACTTC.